These 8 T cell receptor beta chains were sequenced from one sample in a study of beta chain features in type 1 diabetes. Isolated RNA was reverse transcribed in full, so expressed TCRB transcripts were sequenced. This table comes from immunoSEQ multiplex PCR, and its TCRdb copy is limited to in-frame clones, with some not included. The data hold about 900,000 clones, with about a sixth observed a single time. Sequenced: naive CD4+ T cells from blood. The source of these receptors is a woman under 30 in good health.

The rearrangement joins TRBV7-2 to TRBJ2-1; D may be TRBD2 (6 bases). The length of the CDR3 is 14 residues. V was cut by 5 bases and J by 2 bases, with 10 bases left in between. Germline lookup yields CDR1 SGHTA and CDR2 FQGNSA. This CDR3 reads CASSQGLAYNEQFF. CDR3 coding DNA: TGTGCCAGCAGCCAGGGACTCGCCTACAATGAGCAGTTCTTC.

The chain couples TRBV7-8 to TRBJ2-5; D possibly corresponds to TRBD1 (5 bases). CDR1 and CDR2 from the germline V gene are SGHVS and FQNEAQ. The CDR3 is 15 amino acids. V lost 1 base and J 2 bases, leaving 11 bases between the germline ends. The CDR3 sequence is CASSLVAGMQETQYF. The CDR3 coding sequence is TGTGCCAGCAGCTTAGTAGCAGGGATGCAAGAGACCCAGTACTTC.

This clone was detected a few times. The chain links TRBV10-3 to TRBJ2-3; D is unclear. The V and J ends lost 10 bases and 4 bases respectively, with 12 bases between them. The germline V gene encodes CDR1 ENHRY and CDR2 SYGVKD. CDR3 size: 12 residues. The DNA of the CDR3 is TGTGCCACCTCACGCGGTCCAGATACGCAGTATTTT. The encoded protein is CATSRGPDTQYF.

The J gene is TRBJ2-7, the V gene TRBV29-1; 10 bases match TRBD1. Germline CDR1 reads SQVTM; CDR2 reads ANQGSEA. The V gene end was trimmed by 4 bases and the J gene end by 6 bases; junction bases not matched to a gene: 6. The length of the CDR3 is 13 residues. CDR3 sequence: CSVVPGTGAEQYF. In DNA form, the CDR3 reads TGCAGCGTTGTTCCCGGGACAGGGGCCGAGCAGTACTTC.

The chain couples TRBV6-1 to TRBJ1-2; D unresolved. Germline CDR1 and CDR2: MNHNS and SASEGT. The V end was cut by 1 base, the J end by 3 bases, with 6 bases between. The CDR3 is 13 residues long. CDR3 sequence: CASSEEVDYGYTF. In DNA, the CDR3 is TGTGCCAGCAGTGAAGAGGTCGACTATGGCTACACCTTC.

Turning to this clone: Other nucleotide sequences in the sample specify the same CDR3. CDR3 in amino acids: CASSLQGETQYF. CDR3 DNA: TGTGCCAGCAGCTTACAGGGCGAGACCCAGTACTTC. The J gene is TRBJ2-5, the V gene TRBV7-9; D is possibly TRBD1 (5 bases). This CDR3 spans 12 amino acids. Germline V gene lookup returns CDR1 SEHNR and CDR2 FQNEAQ (reference sequence). Trimming pared 2 bases from V and 5 bases from J, leaving 6 bases between.

The V gene is TRBV28, the J gene TRBJ2-1; possible D gene TRBD2, 5 bases. The germline V and J ends were trimmed by 3 bases and 9 bases, with 12 bases remaining between them. The germline CDR1 and CDR2 sequences are MDHEN and SYDVKM. The CDR3 loop spans 13 amino acids. Here the CDR3 DNA reads TGTGCCAGCAGTTTTTCCGGGGTTCCTGAGCAGTTCTTC. Its protein product is CASSFSGVPEQFF.

V gene TRBV6-6 combines with J gene TRBJ1-3; no definite D call. V was trimmed by 2 bases and J by 4 bases, leaving 6 bases between them. From germline, CDR1 is MNHNY and CDR2 SVGAGI (reference sequence). The length of the CDR3 is 13 residues. This CDR3 is CASSYAQGNTIYF. The CDR3 DNA reads as TGTGCCAGCAGTTACGCGCAGGGAAACACCATATATTTT.